Each of the 8 T cell receptor beta chains below was sequenced from the same sample in a study of blood T cell repertoires in COVID-19. Libraries were prepared by immunoSEQ multiplex PCR; TCRdb keeps only in-frame clonotypes and omits some of them. The sample includes under 350,000 clones, about 88% of them seen just once. Sequenced sample: peripheral blood. These receptors were obtained from a man in his 70s with acute or convalescent COVID-19.

A word on this clone: Other nucleotide sequences from this sample produce the same CDR3. The chain has TRBV6-2 or TRBV6-3 and TRBJ2-2; 9 bases are a match to TRBD2. The CDR3 covers 17 residues. Germline V gives CDR1 MNHEY, CDR2 SVGEGT. V dropped 2 bases and J dropped 0; count of bases not matched to a gene: 4. The chain's CDR3 is CASSYGGLAPNTGELFF. CDR3 DNA: TGTGCCAGCAGTTACGGCGGACTAGCGCCGAACACCGGGGAGCTGTTTTTT.

This chain connects TRBV6-6 to TRBJ1-5; maybe TRBD1 (5 bases). The CDR3 has 12 amino acids. Germline V gene data show CDR1 as MNHNY and CDR2 as SVGAGI (reference sequence). Trimming shortened V by 2 bases and J by 10 bases, and 9 bases separated the two germline ends. The CDR3 DNA reads as TGTGCCAGCAGTTACGCGACAGATCCCCAGCATTTT. Translated: CASSYATDPQHF.

The gene calls are TRBV7-9 and TRBJ2-3; 11 bases line up with TRBD1. V lost 5 bases, J lost 5 bases, and 12 bases stayed unmatched. The germline V gene encodes CDR1 SEHNR and CDR2 FQNEAQ (reference sequence). The CDR3 totals 17 residues. CDR3 coding DNA: TGTGCCAGCAGCCTCAGGTCGGGACAGGGGGTTGAAGATACGCAGTATTTT. It is translated as CASSLRSGQGVEDTQYF.

V usage is TRBV5-4 and J usage is TRBJ1-2; D gene unclear. Trimming removed 0 bases from V and 9 bases from J, with 15 bases in between. CDR3 length equals 14 residues. Germline V lookup: CDR1 SGHNT, CDR2 YYREEE (reference sequence). CDR3: CASSLGVAGRSYTF. The CDR3 DNA is TGTGCCAGCAGCTTGGGCGTGGCCGGGAGGAGCTACACCTTC.

The V and J genes are TRBV14 and TRBJ2-7; no definite D call. The CDR3 covers 13 residues. From germline, CDR1 is SGHDN and CDR2 FVKESK. V lost 4 bases, J lost 4 bases, and 11 bases lay in between. The CDR3 sequence is CASSPVNRYEQYF. Here the CDR3 DNA reads TGTGCCAGCAGCCCTGTCAATCGGTACGAGCAGTACTTC.

This clone was seen only once. The CDR3 is CASSQKERGGYEQYF. For the CDR3, the DNA is TGTGCCAGCAGCCAGAAAGAACGGGGGGGGTACGAGCAGTACTTC. V gene TRBV4-2 combines with J gene TRBJ2-7, with 8 bases fitting TRBD2. The junction had 8 bases not matched to a gene; V was cut back by 3 bases and J by 4 bases. In germline, CDR1 is LGHNA, CDR2 YNFKEQ. This CDR3 is built from 15 residues.

This clone was seen a handful of times. This chain joins TRBV18 and TRBJ2-2, with a tentative D call TRBD1 (5 bases). Germline-derived CDR1 and CDR2 are KGHSH and LQKENI. This CDR3 comprises 15 residues. Trimming cost V 8 bases and J 1 base, with 14 bases left between them. CDR3 DNA sequence: TGTGCCAGCACAACAGGCCCTCTGAACACCGGGGAGCTGTTTTTT. The encoded protein is CASTTGPLNTGELFF.

The sample holds a few counts of this clone. CDR3 nucleotide sequence: TGCGCCAGCAGATCTCCAAGGCGGGACAGATACACCGGGGAGCTGTTTTTT. Translating it yields CASRSPRRDRYTGELFF. J is TRBJ2-2 and V is TRBV5-1, with D perhaps TRBD1 (7 bases). The CDR3 extends over 17 amino acids. Germline V CDR1 and CDR2: SGHRS, YFSETQ. Trimming left V 5 bases short and J 3 bases short, with 20 bases between.